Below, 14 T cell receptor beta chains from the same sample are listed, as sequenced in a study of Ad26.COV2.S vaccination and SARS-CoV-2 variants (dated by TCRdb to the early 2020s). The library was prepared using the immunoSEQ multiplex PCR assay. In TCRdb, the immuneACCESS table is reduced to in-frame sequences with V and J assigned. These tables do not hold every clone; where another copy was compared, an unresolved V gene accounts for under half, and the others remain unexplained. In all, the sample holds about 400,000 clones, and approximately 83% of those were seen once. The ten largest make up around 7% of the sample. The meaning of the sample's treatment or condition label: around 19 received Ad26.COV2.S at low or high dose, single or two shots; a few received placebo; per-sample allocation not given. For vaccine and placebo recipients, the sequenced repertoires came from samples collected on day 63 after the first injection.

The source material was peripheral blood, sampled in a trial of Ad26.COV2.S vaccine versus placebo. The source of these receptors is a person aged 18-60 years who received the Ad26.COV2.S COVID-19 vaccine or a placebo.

CDR3 sequence reads: CASSSWGWDYGYTF. In nucleotides, the CDR3 is TGTGCCAGCAGCTCCTGGGGTTGGGACTATGGCTACACCTTC. The rearrangement joins TRBV7-6 to TRBJ1-2; D remains ambiguous. This CDR3 is built from 14 residues. Between the trimmed V and J ends, which lost 4 bases and 3 bases, there was a span of 12 bases. CDR1 SGHVS and CDR2 FNYEAQ come from the germline V gene.

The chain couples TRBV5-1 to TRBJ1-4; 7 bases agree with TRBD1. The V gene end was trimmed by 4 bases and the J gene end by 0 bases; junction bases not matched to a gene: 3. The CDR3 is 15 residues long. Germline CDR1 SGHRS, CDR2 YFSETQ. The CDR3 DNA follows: TGCGCCAGCAGCCGAGGGACAGCAACTAATGAAAAACTGTTTTTT. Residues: CASSRGTATNEKLFF.

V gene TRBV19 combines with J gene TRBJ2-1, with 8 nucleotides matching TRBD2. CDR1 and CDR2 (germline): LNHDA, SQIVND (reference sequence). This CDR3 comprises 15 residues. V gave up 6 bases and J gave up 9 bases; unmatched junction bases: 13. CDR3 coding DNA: TGTGCCAGTAGCCTTTATGCGGGGGGCCAGGGTGAGCAGTTCTTC. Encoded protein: CASSLYAGGQGEQFF.

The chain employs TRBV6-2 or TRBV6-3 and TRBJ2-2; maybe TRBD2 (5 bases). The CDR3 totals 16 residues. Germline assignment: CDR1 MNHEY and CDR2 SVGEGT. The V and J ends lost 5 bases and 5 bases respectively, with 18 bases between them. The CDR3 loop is CASSTRRGVWTGELFF. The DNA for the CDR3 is TGTGCCAGCAGTACCAGACGGGGAGTGTGGACCGGGGAGCTGTTTTTT.

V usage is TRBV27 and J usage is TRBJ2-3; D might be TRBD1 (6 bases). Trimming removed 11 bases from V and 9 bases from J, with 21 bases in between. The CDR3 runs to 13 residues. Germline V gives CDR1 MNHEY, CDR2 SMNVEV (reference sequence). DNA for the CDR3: TGTGCCGTGGGCCCCAGGGGTCGAAGGACGCAGTATTTT. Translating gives CAVGPRGRRTQYF.

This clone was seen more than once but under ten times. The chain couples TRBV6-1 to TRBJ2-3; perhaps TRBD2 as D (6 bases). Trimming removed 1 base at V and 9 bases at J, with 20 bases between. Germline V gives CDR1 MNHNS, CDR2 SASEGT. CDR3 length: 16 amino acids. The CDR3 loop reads CASSEGGAGLGRTQYF. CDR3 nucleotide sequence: TGTGCCAGCAGTGAAGGCGGTGCGGGATTGGGCCGGACGCAGTATTTT.

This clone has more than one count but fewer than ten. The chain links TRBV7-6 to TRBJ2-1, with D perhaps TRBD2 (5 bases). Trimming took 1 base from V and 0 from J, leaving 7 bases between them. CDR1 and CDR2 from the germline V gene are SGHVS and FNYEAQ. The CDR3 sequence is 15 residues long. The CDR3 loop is CASSLGSGSYNEQFF. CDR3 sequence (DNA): TGTGCCAGCAGCTTAGGAAGCGGCTCCTACAATGAGCAGTTCTTC.

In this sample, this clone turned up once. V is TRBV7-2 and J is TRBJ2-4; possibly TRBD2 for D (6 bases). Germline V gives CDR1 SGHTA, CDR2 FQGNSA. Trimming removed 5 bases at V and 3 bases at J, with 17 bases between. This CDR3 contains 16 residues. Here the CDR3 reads CASSPRRGLGKNIQYF. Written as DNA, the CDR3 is TGTGCCAGCAGCCCCCGGAGGGGCTTAGGCAAAAACATTCAGTACTTC.

This CDR3 reads CASSPILAGGYNEQFF. CDR3 nucleotide sequence: TGTGCCAGCAGCCCTATCTTAGCGGGGGGATACAATGAGCAGTTCTTC. V is TRBV28 and J is TRBJ2-1; 10 nucleotides agree with TRBD2. Trimming cost V 6 bases and J 4 bases; bases outside gene matches: 9. Per the germline V gene, CDR1 is MDHEN and CDR2 is SYDVKM. This CDR3 contains 16 residues.

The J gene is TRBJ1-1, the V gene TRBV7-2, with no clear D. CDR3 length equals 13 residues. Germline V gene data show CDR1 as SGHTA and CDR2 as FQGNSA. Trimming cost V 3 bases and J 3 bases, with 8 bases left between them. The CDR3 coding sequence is TGTGCCAGCAGCTTTACTAGGGACACTGAAGCTTTCTTT. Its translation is CASSFTRDTEAFF.

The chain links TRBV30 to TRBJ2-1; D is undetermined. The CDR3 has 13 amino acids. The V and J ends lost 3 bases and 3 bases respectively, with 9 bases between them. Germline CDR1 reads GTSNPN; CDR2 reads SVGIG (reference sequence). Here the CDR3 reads CAWSPQFYNEQFF. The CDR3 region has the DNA TGTGCCTGGAGCCCCCAGTTCTACAATGAGCAGTTCTTC.

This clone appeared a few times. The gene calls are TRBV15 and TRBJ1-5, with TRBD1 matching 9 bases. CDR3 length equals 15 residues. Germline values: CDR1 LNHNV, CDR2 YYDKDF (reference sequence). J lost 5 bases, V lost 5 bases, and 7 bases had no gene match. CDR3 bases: TGTGCCACCAGCGGAACCGGGACAGGGTATCAGCCCCAGCATTTT. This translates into CATSGTGTGYQPQHF. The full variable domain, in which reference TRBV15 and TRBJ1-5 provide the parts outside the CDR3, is DAMVIQNPRYQVTQFGKPVTLSCSQTLNHNVMYWYQQKSSQAPKLLFHYYDKDFNNEADTPDNFQSRRPNTSFCFLDIRSPGLGDTAMYLCATSGTGTGYQPQHFGDGTRLSIL.

The CDR3 coding sequence is TGCGCCAGCAGCCAAGCCTTGACTAGACGAGAGACCCAGTACTTC. Its protein product is CASSQALTRRETQYF. The chain is built from TRBV4-1 and TRBJ2-5; D perhaps matches TRBD2 (6 bases). The germline gives CDR1 MGHRA, CDR2 YSYEKL. The CDR3 extends over 15 amino acids. Trimming took off 1 base at V and 4 bases at J, with 13 bases between the two ends.

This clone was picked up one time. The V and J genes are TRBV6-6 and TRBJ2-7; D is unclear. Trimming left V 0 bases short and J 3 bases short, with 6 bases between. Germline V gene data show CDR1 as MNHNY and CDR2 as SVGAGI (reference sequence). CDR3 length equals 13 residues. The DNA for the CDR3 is TGTGCCAGCAGTTACTCTCGAATCTACGAGCAGTACTTC. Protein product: CASSYSRIYEQYF.